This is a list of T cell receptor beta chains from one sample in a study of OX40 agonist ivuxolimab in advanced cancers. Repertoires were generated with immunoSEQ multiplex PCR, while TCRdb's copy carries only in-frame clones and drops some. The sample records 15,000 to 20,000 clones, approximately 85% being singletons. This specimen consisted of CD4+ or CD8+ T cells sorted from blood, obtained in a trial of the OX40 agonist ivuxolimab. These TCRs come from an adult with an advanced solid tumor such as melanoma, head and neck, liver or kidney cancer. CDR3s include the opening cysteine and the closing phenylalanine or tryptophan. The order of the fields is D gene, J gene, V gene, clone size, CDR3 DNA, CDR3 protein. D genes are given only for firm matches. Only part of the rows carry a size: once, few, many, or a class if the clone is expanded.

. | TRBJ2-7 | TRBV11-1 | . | TGTGCCAGCAGCTTGACAGCGAGCTCCTACGAGCAGTACTTC | CASSLTASSYEQYF
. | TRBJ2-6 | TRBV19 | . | TGTGCCAGTAGTACCGACACCCTAACGACCTGGGGGGCCAACGTCCTGACTTTC | CASSTDTLTTWGANVLTF
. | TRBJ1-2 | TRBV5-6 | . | TGTGCCAGCAGCTTGGTCTTTTTAGCTAACTATGGCTACACCTTC | CASSLVFLANYGYTF
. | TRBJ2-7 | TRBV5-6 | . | TGTGCCAGCAGCGATGACTACGAGCAGTACTTC | CASSDDYEQYF
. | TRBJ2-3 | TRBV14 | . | TGTGCCAGCAGCCAAGAAGCAGATACGCAGTATTTT | CASSQEADTQYF
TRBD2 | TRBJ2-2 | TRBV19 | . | TGTGCCAGTAGTCCGGGACTAGCGGGAGGGACCGGGGAGCTGTTTTTT | CASSPGLAGGTGELFF
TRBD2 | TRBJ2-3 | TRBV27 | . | TGTGCCAGCAGGGTGACTAGCGGGAGAAGCGGCACAGATACGCAGTATTTT | CASRVTSGRSGTDTQYF
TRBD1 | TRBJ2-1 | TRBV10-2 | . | TGCGCCAGCAGTGGCCCGGGACAGGGTTCCCTAAGCTCCTACAATGAGCAGTTCTTC | CASSGPGQGSLSSYNEQFF
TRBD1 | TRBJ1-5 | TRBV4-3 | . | TGCGCCAGCAGCCAAGTTCTGGGGGACAGGGAAAGGGGTTTTAATCAGCCCCAGCATTTT | CASSQVLGDRERGFNQPQHF
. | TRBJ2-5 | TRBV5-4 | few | TGTGCCAGCAGCTTGGGCGGGGTCCAAGAGACCCAGTACTTC | CASSLGGVQETQYF
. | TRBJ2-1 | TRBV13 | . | TGTGCCAGCAGCTTAATTCCCGGGAAAATTGAGCAGTTCTTC | CASSLIPGKIEQFF
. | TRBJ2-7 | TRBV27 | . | TGTGCCAGCAGTTTAGCCGTCCTCTACGAGCAGTACTTC | CASSLAVLYEQYF
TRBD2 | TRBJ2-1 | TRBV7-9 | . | TGTGCCAGCAGCTTAGCGCTAGGAGCGGGAAACAATGAGCAGTTCTTC | CASSLALGAGNNEQFF
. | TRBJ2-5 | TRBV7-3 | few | TGTGCCAGCAGCGGGGGCCAAGGGGAGACCCAGTACTTC | CASSGGQGETQYF
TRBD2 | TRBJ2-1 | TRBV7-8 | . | TGTGCCAGCAGCTTAGGAGGGACTAGCGGGAGGGCCGTGGATGAGCAGTTCTTC | CASSLGGTSGRAVDEQFF
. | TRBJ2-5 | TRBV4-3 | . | TGCGCCAGCAGCCAAGAAGGGACCCTACAAGAGACCCAGTACTTC | CASSQEGTLQETQYF
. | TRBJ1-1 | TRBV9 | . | TGTGCCAGCAGCCCCCCCAACACTGAAGCTTTCTTT | CASSPPNTEAFF
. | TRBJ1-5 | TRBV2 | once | TGTGCCAGCAGTCGCTGGGGTAGCGATCAGCCCCAGCATTTT | CASSRWGSDQPQHF
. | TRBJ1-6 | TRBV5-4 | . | TGTGCCAGCACCGCCGGCTATAATTCACCCCTCCACTTT | CASTAGYNSPLHF
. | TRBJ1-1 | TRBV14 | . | TGTGCCAGCAGGGGGGCAGGAGTCTTAGGTACTGAAGCTTTCTTT | CASRGAGVLGTEAFF
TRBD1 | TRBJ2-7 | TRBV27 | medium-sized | TGTGCCAGCAGTATCGGACAGGGATCCTACGAGCAGTACTTC | CASSIGQGSYEQYF
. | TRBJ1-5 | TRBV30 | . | TGTGCCTGGAGTTTCCGGGGTGGCAATCAGCCCCAGCATTTT | CAWSFRGGNQPQHF
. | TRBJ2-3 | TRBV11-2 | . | TGTGCCAGCACCCCCCCCCAAAGGGGCACAGATACGCAGTATTTT | CASTPPQRGTDTQYF
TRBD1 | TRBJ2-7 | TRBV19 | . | TGTGCCAGTAGTACAGGACAGGGCCAAGCCTACGAGCAGTACTTC | CASSTGQGQAYEQYF
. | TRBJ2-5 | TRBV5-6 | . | TGTGCCAGCAGCGGCGGACAGGGGAAGCTAGCGGGTCAAGAGACCCAGTACTTC | CASSGGQGKLAGQETQYF
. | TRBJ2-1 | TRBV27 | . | TGTGCCAGCAGTTTAGCAGGGGTCTACAATGAGCAGTTCTTC | CASSLAGVYNEQFF
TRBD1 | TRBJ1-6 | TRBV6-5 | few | TGTGCCAGCAGTTCCACCGGGACAGCGGGATCACCCCTCCACTTT | CASSSTGTAGSPLHF
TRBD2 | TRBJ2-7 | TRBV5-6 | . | TGTGCCAGCAGCTTTGGACTAGCCCGCGAGCAGTACTTC | CASSFGLAREQYF
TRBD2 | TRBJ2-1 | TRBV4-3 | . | TGCGCCAGCAGCCAAACGGGACTAGCAGGCAATGAGCAGTTCTTC | CASSQTGLAGNEQFF
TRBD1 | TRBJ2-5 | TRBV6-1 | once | TGTGCCAGCAGTGAAGACAGGGGCCAAGAGACCCAGTACTTC | CASSEDRGQETQYF
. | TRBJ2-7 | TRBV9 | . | TGTGCCAGCAGCGTAGCCGGATCCTACGAGCAGTACTTC | CASSVAGSYEQYF
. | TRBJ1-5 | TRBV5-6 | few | TGTGCCAGCAGCTTGCTCGCGGGGACGGACAATCAGCCCCAGCATTTT | CASSLLAGTDNQPQHF
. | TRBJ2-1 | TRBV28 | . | TGTGCCAGCAGTCCCCTTGCTAGCCCTCCCTACAATGAGCAGTTCTTC | CASSPLASPPYNEQFF
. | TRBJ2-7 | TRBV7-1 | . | TGTGCCAGCAGCTGGGGGCCTTCGGAGTCCTACGAGCAGTACTTC | CASSWGPSESYEQYF
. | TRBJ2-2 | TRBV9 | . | TGTGCCAGCAGCGCCCCAGCATCCGGGGAGCTGTTTTTT | CASSAPASGELFF
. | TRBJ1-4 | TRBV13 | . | TGTGCCAGCAGCTTAGGGGACGTCTCCTCGTGG | CASSLGDVSSW
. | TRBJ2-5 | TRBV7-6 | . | TGTGCCAGCAGCTTAGCAGGGGGGGAACAAGAGACCCAGTACTTC | CASSLAGGEQETQYF
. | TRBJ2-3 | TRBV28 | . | TGTGCCAGCAATGGGGAAGGGGTTGATACGCAGTATTTT | CASNGEGVDTQYF
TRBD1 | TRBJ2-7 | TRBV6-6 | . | TGTGCCAGCGGACAGGGTCCCTACGAGCAGTACTTC | CASGQGPYEQYF
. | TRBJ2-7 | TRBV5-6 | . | TGTGCCAGCAGCCGCACTGATTCCTACGAGCAGTACTTC | CASSRTDSYEQYF
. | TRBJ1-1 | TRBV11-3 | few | TGTGCCAGCAGCTTTGGGTGGGGCGAAGCTTTCTTT | CASSFGWGEAFF
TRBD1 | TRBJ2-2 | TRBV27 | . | TGTGCCAGCAGCTCCACACGGACAGGGCTGATCACAGGGGAGCTGTTTTTT | CASSSTRTGLITGELFF
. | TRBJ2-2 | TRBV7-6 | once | TGTGCCAGCAGCTCCAGGGGACCCGGGGAGCTGTTTTTT | CASSSRGPGELFF
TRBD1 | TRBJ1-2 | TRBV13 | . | TGTGCCAGCAGCTTAGGTGGGACAGCAACGGGGTATGGCTACACCTTC | CASSLGGTATGYGYTF
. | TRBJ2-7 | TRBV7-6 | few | TGTGCCAGCAGCTCGGACGGGGTTCAGGAGCAGTACTTC | CASSSDGVQEQYF
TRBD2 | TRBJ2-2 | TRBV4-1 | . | TGCGCCAGCAGCCAAGCCCCAGCGGGACGAAACACCGGGGAGCTGTTTTTT | CASSQAPAGRNTGELFF